Here is one TCR beta chain with its context. Its matching antigen is unknown. TCRdb passed the PCR reads through MiXCR, listing each CDR3 protein once. There are approximately 590,000 distinct CDR3 sequences in the sample; about 25% occur only once, and about 0.78% lies in the top ten. CDR1 and CDR2 (germline): MNHEY, SMNVEV (reference sequence). The CDR3 is 14 amino acids. V was shortened by 6 bases and J by 6 bases, with 15 bases between the two germline ends. This specimen comes from a study of molecular identifiers for immune sequencing clone quantification. Study conclusions and caveats: In cases of identical TCR molecules sharing a barcode, highly expanded clone sizes could be underestimated. Effector cells had over 99% of their molecules in clones above 20 RNA copies, while naive cells had under 1%.

V and J are TRBV27 and TRBJ2-1; either TRBD1 or TRBD2 may supply D (6 bases each). Specimen: naive CD8+ T cells from blood, with Jurkat cell RNA spiked in. Stated subset: FACS-sorted CD8+CD4-CCR7+CD45RA+ naive T cells. The receptor's source is a human donor in good health. Some libraries in this study had Jurkat cell RNA spiked in. CDR3 DNA sequence: TGTGCCAGCAGAACTGGGGGGCGAAGCAATGAGCAGTTCTTC. Its protein product is CASRTGGRSNEQFF.